Listed below are T cell receptor beta chains from one sample, sequenced in a study of blood T cell repertoires in COVID-19. The table came from immunoSEQ multiplex PCR; TCRdb's copy has only in-frame clones and leaves some out. The table includes a few hundred thousand clones, approximately 85% detected once. The specimen sequenced was peripheral blood. The receptor set was obtained from a woman in her forties or fifties with acute or convalescent COVID-19. CDR3s include the opening cysteine and the closing phenylalanine or tryptophan. Each record gives: V gene, D gene, clone size, J gene, CDR3 DNA, CDR3 protein. The D gene is left open where the match is weak. Only part of the rows carry a size: once, few, many, or a class if the clone is expanded.

v_call: TRBV10-3
d_call: -
clone_size: -
j_call: TRBJ1-1
cdr3_nt: TGTGCCATCAGTGAGTCGAGAGACACTGAAGCTTTCTTT
cdr3_aa: CAISESRDTEAFF

v_call: TRBV18
d_call: -
clone_size: -
j_call: TRBJ1-2
cdr3_nt: TGTGCCAGCTCACCACCGGCCCAGGGCGTCAACTATGGCTACACCTTC
cdr3_aa: CASSPPAQGVNYGYTF

v_call: TRBV20-1
d_call: -
clone_size: -
j_call: TRBJ2-7
cdr3_nt: TGCAGTGCTAGTCCCCTCCGGGACAACTCCTACGAGCAGTACTTC
cdr3_aa: CSASPLRDNSYEQYF

v_call: TRBV19
d_call: -
clone_size: once
j_call: TRBJ1-1
cdr3_nt: TGTGCCAGTAGTATCGGGATGAACACTGAAGCTTTCTTT
cdr3_aa: CASSIGMNTEAFF

v_call: TRBV9
d_call: -
clone_size: -
j_call: TRBJ1-1
cdr3_nt: TGTGCCAGCAGCGTAGGGGCTCAATTGAACACTGAAGCTTTCTTT
cdr3_aa: CASSVGAQLNTEAFF

v_call: TRBV30
d_call: -
clone_size: -
j_call: TRBJ1-3
cdr3_nt: TGTGCCTGGGGAGCTAGCTCTGGAAACACCATATATTTT
cdr3_aa: CAWGASSGNTIYF

v_call: TRBV9
d_call: -
clone_size: -
j_call: TRBJ1-1
cdr3_nt: TGTGCCAGCAGCGCAGGATACGGGAACACTGAAGCTTTCTTT
cdr3_aa: CASSAGYGNTEAFF

v_call: TRBV6-2/TRBV6-3
d_call: TRBD2
clone_size: -
j_call: TRBJ2-3
cdr3_nt: TGTGCCAGCGGCCGGGACTATCGCACAGATACGCAGTATTTT
cdr3_aa: CASGRDYRTDTQYF

v_call: TRBV24-1
d_call: TRBD2
clone_size: -
j_call: TRBJ2-3
cdr3_nt: TGTGCCACCAGTGACCCGAGCGGGACTACCGGCACAGATACGCAGTATTTT
cdr3_aa: CATSDPSGTTGTDTQYF

v_call: TRBV30
d_call: TRBD1
clone_size: few
j_call: TRBJ2-1
cdr3_nt: TGTGCCTGGAGTTCCCTCGGACAGGCTCGCAATGAGCAGTTCTTC
cdr3_aa: CAWSSLGQARNEQFF

v_call: TRBV6-1
d_call: -
clone_size: few
j_call: TRBJ1-5
cdr3_nt: TGTGCCAGCAGTGAACTGCCGGGGAGCAATCAGCCCCAGCATTTT
cdr3_aa: CASSELPGSNQPQHF

v_call: TRBV27
d_call: -
clone_size: -
j_call: TRBJ1-1
cdr3_nt: TGTGCCAGCAGTTACAGGGTGAGAAACACTGAAGCTTTCTTT
cdr3_aa: CASSYRVRNTEAFF

v_call: TRBV4-1
d_call: -
clone_size: -
j_call: TRBJ1-1
cdr3_nt: TGCGCCAGCAGCCCACGACTGGCAGGGCTTGGTCCTGAAGCTTTCTTT
cdr3_aa: CASSPRLAGLGPEAFF

v_call: TRBV7-2
d_call: -
clone_size: -
j_call: TRBJ1-1
cdr3_nt: TGTGCCAGCAGCTTAGGGAGGCTGAACACTGAAGCTTTCTTT
cdr3_aa: CASSLGRLNTEAFF

v_call: TRBV15
d_call: TRBD2
clone_size: -
j_call: TRBJ2-6
cdr3_nt: TGTGCCACCAGCTCACCCCCCCCCTCTAGCGGGACGTTCTCTGGGGCCAACGTCCTGACTTTC
cdr3_aa: CATSSPPPSSGTFSGANVLTF

v_call: TRBV15
d_call: TRBD1
clone_size: -
j_call: TRBJ1-5
cdr3_nt: TGTGCCACCAGCAGAACGGGACAGGGAGATCAGCCCCAGCATTTT
cdr3_aa: CATSRTGQGDQPQHF

v_call: TRBV5-5
d_call: -
clone_size: -
j_call: TRBJ1-2
cdr3_nt: TGTGCCAGCAGCACCCAAGCAGGGAGGCGGGGAGGCTACACCTTC
cdr3_aa: CASSTQAGRRGGYTF

v_call: TRBV29-1
d_call: -
clone_size: -
j_call: TRBJ1-2
cdr3_nt: TGCAGCCCCGGGGGCTACACCTTC
cdr3_aa: CSPGGYTF

v_call: TRBV18
d_call: -
clone_size: -
j_call: TRBJ1-1
cdr3_nt: TGTGCCAGCTCACCACGCGGGAACACTGAAGCTTTCTTT
cdr3_aa: CASSPRGNTEAFF

v_call: TRBV5-1
d_call: -
clone_size: once
j_call: TRBJ2-7
cdr3_nt: TGCGCCAGCAGCTTGTCGGAGGGGCGAATAACCTACGAGCAGTACTTC
cdr3_aa: CASSLSEGRITYEQYF

v_call: TRBV19
d_call: TRBD1
clone_size: once
j_call: TRBJ1-1
cdr3_nt: TGTGCCAGTACTCCGGACAGGGAGGGCACCATCGTAGCTTTCTTT
cdr3_aa: CASTPDREGTIVAFF

v_call: TRBV3-1/TRBV3-2
d_call: -
clone_size: -
j_call: TRBJ2-1
cdr3_nt: TGTGCCAGCAGCCAGGGGGGTACCTACAATGAGCAGTTCTTC
cdr3_aa: CASSQGGTYNEQFF

v_call: TRBV25-1
d_call: -
clone_size: -
j_call: TRBJ2-7
cdr3_nt: TGTGCCAGCAGTGAATCTGGGGGGAGAAGGTCCTACGAGCAGTACTTC
cdr3_aa: CASSESGGRRSYEQYF

v_call: TRBV30
d_call: TRBD1
clone_size: -
j_call: TRBJ1-1
cdr3_nt: TGTGCCTATGACAGGGACCTGGACTCTGAAGCTTTCTTT
cdr3_aa: CAYDRDLDSEAFF

v_call: TRBV5-3
d_call: -
clone_size: -
j_call: TRBJ1-5
cdr3_nt: TGTGCCACCTCGTATCAGCCCCAGCATTTT
cdr3_aa: CATSYQPQHF

v_call: TRBV7-9
d_call: TRBD2
clone_size: -
j_call: TRBJ2-4
cdr3_nt: TGTGCCAGCAGCGCTAGACGACTAGCGAGGGACATTCAGTACTTC
cdr3_aa: CASSARRLARDIQYF

v_call: TRBV5-1
d_call: -
clone_size: -
j_call: TRBJ2-5
cdr3_nt: TGCGCCAGCAGCGGAGGGATTCAGGAGACCCAGTACTTC
cdr3_aa: CASSGGIQETQYF

v_call: TRBV10-3
d_call: TRBD1
clone_size: -
j_call: TRBJ2-7
cdr3_nt: TGTGCCATCAGTGATCACCGGGACAGGGGGATCTACGAGCAGTACTTC
cdr3_aa: CAISDHRDRGIYEQYF

v_call: TRBV5-1
d_call: TRBD2
clone_size: -
j_call: TRBJ2-1
cdr3_nt: TGCGCCAGCAGCCCCGCGAAGACTAGCGGCTACAATGAGCAGTTCTTC
cdr3_aa: CASSPAKTSGYNEQFF

v_call: TRBV4-1
d_call: -
clone_size: -
j_call: TRBJ2-3
cdr3_nt: TGCGCCAGCAGCCAAGAACAGGGAACAGATACGCAGTATTTT
cdr3_aa: CASSQEQGTDTQYF

v_call: TRBV6-5
d_call: -
clone_size: -
j_call: TRBJ2-2
cdr3_nt: TGTGCCAGCAGTCCACCCACGGGGACCGGGGAGCTGTTTTTT
cdr3_aa: CASSPPTGTGELFF

v_call: TRBV13
d_call: -
clone_size: -
j_call: TRBJ2-1
cdr3_nt: TGTGCCAGCAGCTTAAGTAGGCGGGACCAATTTCCTGAGCAGTTCTTC
cdr3_aa: CASSLSRRDQFPEQFF

v_call: TRBV21-1
d_call: -
clone_size: -
j_call: TRBJ1-5
cdr3_nt: TGTGCCAGCAGCAAGCGACAGGGCCTCTTTAATCAGCCCCAGCATTTT
cdr3_aa: CASSKRQGLFNQPQHF

v_call: TRBV9
d_call: -
clone_size: -
j_call: TRBJ2-7
cdr3_nt: TGTGACCTAGGAGAGCGGGCCGAGCAGTACTTC
cdr3_aa: CDLGERAEQYF

v_call: TRBV24-1
d_call: -
clone_size: -
j_call: TRBJ2-2
cdr3_nt: TGTGCCACCAGTGATATTTTCTCCGGGACAACGAACACCGGGGAGCTGTTTTTT
cdr3_aa: CATSDIFSGTTNTGELFF

v_call: TRBV9
d_call: -
clone_size: once
j_call: TRBJ1-1
cdr3_nt: TGTGCCAGCAGCGTAGCTCTGGGAGGTGGCACTGAAGCTTTCTTT
cdr3_aa: CASSVALGGGTEAFF

v_call: TRBV27
d_call: -
clone_size: -
j_call: TRBJ2-1
cdr3_nt: TGTGCCAGCAGTTTCGGGGAGGCCGCCTACAATGAGCAGTTCTTC
cdr3_aa: CASSFGEAAYNEQFF

v_call: TRBV12-3/TRBV12-4
d_call: -
clone_size: -
j_call: TRBJ1-3
cdr3_nt: TGTGCCAGCAGCCCCGCTGTCGGCACCATATATTTT
cdr3_aa: CASSPAVGTIYF

v_call: TRBV30
d_call: TRBD1
clone_size: -
j_call: TRBJ1-6
cdr3_nt: TGTGCCTGGACCTGGACAGGGGCGGATTCACCCCTCCACTTT
cdr3_aa: CAWTWTGADSPLHF

v_call: TRBV6-2/TRBV6-3
d_call: TRBD2
clone_size: few
j_call: TRBJ2-2
cdr3_nt: TGTGCCAGCAGTTCCATAGCGGGAGGTGACACCGGGGAGCTGTTTTTT
cdr3_aa: CASSSIAGGDTGELFF

v_call: TRBV6-4
d_call: -
clone_size: -
j_call: TRBJ1-1
cdr3_nt: TGTGCCAGCAGTGACAGGCCGGCGGGGCGCACTGAAGCTTTCTTT
cdr3_aa: CASSDRPAGRTEAFF

v_call: TRBV2
d_call: TRBD2
clone_size: -
j_call: TRBJ2-7
cdr3_nt: TGTGCCAGCAGTGGGTGGACTAGCGGAAGTTGGAGCTCCTACGAGCAGTACTTC
cdr3_aa: CASSGWTSGSWSSYEQYF

v_call: TRBV6-1
d_call: TRBD1
clone_size: -
j_call: TRBJ1-5
cdr3_nt: TGTGCCAGCAGTGAAGCCCCGGACAGGGGTCAGCCCCAGCATTTT
cdr3_aa: CASSEAPDRGQPQHF

v_call: TRBV18
d_call: -
clone_size: -
j_call: TRBJ2-5
cdr3_nt: TGTGCCAGCTCACCACCGCTTGCTAGTAGCATACAGACCCAGTACTTC
cdr3_aa: CASSPPLASSIQTQYF

v_call: TRBV5-1
d_call: TRBD1
clone_size: -
j_call: TRBJ2-7
cdr3_nt: TGCGCCAGCAGCTCGACAGGGGCGTATACCTACGAGCAGTACTTC
cdr3_aa: CASSSTGAYTYEQYF

v_call: TRBV19
d_call: -
clone_size: -
j_call: TRBJ2-7
cdr3_nt: TGTGCCAGTAGTCCACTCGGACAGTCCTCCTACGAGCAGTACTTC
cdr3_aa: CASSPLGQSSYEQYF

v_call: TRBV24-1
d_call: -
clone_size: -
j_call: TRBJ2-2
cdr3_nt: TGTGCCACCAGTGCTACGAACACCGGGGAGCTGTTTTTT
cdr3_aa: CATSATNTGELFF

v_call: TRBV6-2/TRBV6-3
d_call: TRBD2
clone_size: -
j_call: TRBJ2-7
cdr3_nt: TGTGCCAGCAGTTACCCCATATGGCGGGAGGGATACGAGCAGTACTTC
cdr3_aa: CASSYPIWREGYEQYF

v_call: TRBV2
d_call: -
clone_size: -
j_call: TRBJ1-2
cdr3_nt: TGTGCCAGCAGTGAACGATGGGCTCTAGCGCCGGGGGGCTACACCTTC
cdr3_aa: CASSERWALAPGGYTF

v_call: TRBV5-1
d_call: TRBD1
clone_size: -
j_call: TRBJ1-4
cdr3_nt: TGCGCCAGCAGCCAACAGGGGGCGGCTAATGAAAAACTGTTTTTT
cdr3_aa: CASSQQGAANEKLFF

v_call: TRBV24-1
d_call: -
clone_size: -
j_call: TRBJ2-2
cdr3_nt: TGTGCCACCAGTGATTCCTATTACAGGGCATCGAACACCGGGGAGCTGTTTTTT
cdr3_aa: CATSDSYYRASNTGELFF

v_call: TRBV9
d_call: -
clone_size: -
j_call: TRBJ2-5
cdr3_nt: TGTGCCAGCAGCGTAGTTATCCCCTTAAAAGAGACCCAGTACTTC
cdr3_aa: CASSVVIPLKETQYF

v_call: TRBV9
d_call: TRBD2
clone_size: -
j_call: TRBJ2-5
cdr3_nt: TGTGCCAGCAGCCCGGGACTAGCGGGAGGTCGGGAGACCCAGTACTTC
cdr3_aa: CASSPGLAGGRETQYF

v_call: TRBV6-5
d_call: -
clone_size: -
j_call: TRBJ2-7
cdr3_nt: TGTGCCAGCAGTCCTACGACCGGGGAGCAGTACTTC
cdr3_aa: CASSPTTGEQYF

v_call: TRBV7-9
d_call: TRBD1
clone_size: -
j_call: TRBJ2-1
cdr3_nt: TGTGCCAGCAGCTTAGGACAGGGTAATGAGCAGTTCTTC
cdr3_aa: CASSLGQGNEQFF

v_call: TRBV18
d_call: TRBD1
clone_size: -
j_call: TRBJ1-1
cdr3_nt: TGTGCCAGCTCACCGCCGGGACAGGGAACGAACACTGAAGCTTTCTTT
cdr3_aa: CASSPPGQGTNTEAFF

v_call: TRBV28
d_call: -
clone_size: once
j_call: TRBJ2-7
cdr3_nt: TGTGCCAGCAGGGAGGTACACGAGCAGTACTTC
cdr3_aa: CASREVHEQYF

v_call: TRBV28
d_call: -
clone_size: -
j_call: TRBJ2-7
cdr3_nt: TGTGCCAGCAGCTTTAGTTTTTGGGAGCAGTACTTC
cdr3_aa: CASSFSFWEQYF

v_call: TRBV19
d_call: -
clone_size: -
j_call: TRBJ2-5
cdr3_nt: TGTGCCAGTAGTATCAGACCCACGGGGAGCCCTATCCCGAGCCGTGAGACCCAGTACTTC
cdr3_aa: CASSIRPTGSPIPSRETQYF